This T cell receptor beta chain is from a study of blood T cells in healthy people across ages. The use of a sample-barcoded 5' primer and a J-beta primer mix characterized a second PCR of about 6 to 11 cycles. TCRdb re-called the 5' RACE reads through MiXCR, storing one row per CDR3 protein. The sample has hundreds of thousands of distinct CDR3 sequences, more than 45% seen once. This CDR3 region has 12 residues. From germline, CDR1 is LNHNV and CDR2 YYDKDF (reference sequence). The germline V and J ends were trimmed by 6 bases and 3 bases, with 7 bases remaining between them. Donors gave around 10 milliliters of peripheral blood apiece.

The material sequenced was blood. The chain employs TRBV15 and TRBJ2-3; D ambiguous. The sequence was collected from a woman older than 75 in good health. The CDR3 sequence: CATSSFTDTQYF. The CDR3 DNA is TGTGCCACCAGTAGTTTTACAGATACGCAGTATTTT.